This T cell receptor (beta chain) derives from a study of shared T cell receptors in the human thymus. Method: immunoSEQ multiplex PCR; TCRdb's copy keeps in-frame clones and lacks some. Of 640,000 or so clones listed, 80% to 90% are singletons. Per germline, CDR1 ENHRY and CDR2 SYGVKD. This CDR3 comprises 15 residues. J lost 1 base, V lost 4 bases, and 5 bases had no gene match. In addition, the sample was reused for a study of human thymus T cells.

The chain links TRBV10-3 to TRBJ1-1; 8 nucleotides match TRBD1. Sequencing was done on a sample of thymocytes. This sequence was found in a boy younger than two with a congenital heart defect. The chain's CDR3 is CAISGRGHRNTEAFF. Here the CDR3 DNA reads TGTGCCATCAGTGGCAGGGGGCATAGGAACACTGAAGCTTTCTTT.